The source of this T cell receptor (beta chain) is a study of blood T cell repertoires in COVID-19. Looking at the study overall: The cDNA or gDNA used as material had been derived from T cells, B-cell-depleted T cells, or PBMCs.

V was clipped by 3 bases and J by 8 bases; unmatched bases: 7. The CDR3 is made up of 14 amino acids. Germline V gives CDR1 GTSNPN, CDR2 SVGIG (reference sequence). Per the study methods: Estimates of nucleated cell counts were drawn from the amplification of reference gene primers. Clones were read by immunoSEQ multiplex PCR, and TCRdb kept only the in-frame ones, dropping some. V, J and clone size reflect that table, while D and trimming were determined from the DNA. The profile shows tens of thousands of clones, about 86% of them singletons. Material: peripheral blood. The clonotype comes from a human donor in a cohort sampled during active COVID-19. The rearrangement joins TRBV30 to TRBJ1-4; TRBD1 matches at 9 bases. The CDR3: CAWSGNRGREKLFF. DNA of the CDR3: TGTGCCTGGAGCGGAAACAGGGGGCGGGAAAAACTGTTTTTT.